This T cell receptor beta chain was observed in a study of Ad26.COV2.S vaccination and SARS-CoV-2 variants. Study-level information: It was the COV1001 Ad26.COV2.S trial arm that included the donor. The vaccine Ad26.COV2.S was put into the muscle once, or twice with 56 days between.

The treatment: approximately 18 received Ad26.COV2.S at low or high dose, single or two shots; several received placebo; per-sample allocation not given. Sampling was done on day 63 after the first vaccine or placebo injection. The vaccine antigen was prefusion-stabilized Wuhan SARS-CoV-2 spike. Assay used: immunoSEQ multiplex PCR; TCRdb lists only in-frame clones, some missing. The sample lists a few hundred thousand clones, approximately 88% occurring once. In its sample, this clone was seen once. What it recognizes is unknown. Points from the study as a whole: Breadth measured for non-spike TCRs was similar across vaccine and placebo recipients.

This specimen was peripheral blood, taken in a trial of Ad26.COV2.S vaccine versus placebo. The TCR originated in a person aged 18-60 years who received the Ad26.COV2.S COVID-19 vaccine or a placebo.

The CDR3 DNA follows: TGCAGCGTTGAAGACGGGCCCAGGGGGCCGGCTAATGAAAAACTGTTTTTT. Translated, it gives CSVEDGPRGPANEKLFF. The chain couples TRBV29-1 to TRBJ1-4; 8 bases line up with TRBD1. This CDR3 is 17 amino acids long. After removal of 0 bases from V and 3 bases from J, the junction contained 9 bases not matched to a gene. Germline lookup yields CDR1 SQVTM and CDR2 ANQGSEA.